The rows below give T cell receptor beta chains drawn from one sample of a study of blood T cell repertoires in COVID-19. Clones were read by immunoSEQ multiplex PCR, and TCRdb kept only the in-frame ones, dropping some. The table includes around 250,000 clones, roughly 80% detected once. Sequenced material: PBMCs or T cells enriched from blood (not recorded which). The receptor set was obtained from a man aged 50-59 years who had recovered from COVID-19. CDR3s leave out the opening cysteine and the closing phenylalanine or tryptophan. Size is omitted from some rows. Given values are once, few, many or a class for expanded clones.

len: 11
v_gene: TRBV28
abundance: -
CDR3aa: ANRGVMNTEAF

len: 12
v_gene: TRBV27
abundance: -
CDR3aa: ASSLDRGAFGYT

len: 12
v_gene: TRBV2
abundance: -
CDR3aa: ASSDGQGFNEQF

len: 14
v_gene: TRBV5-1
abundance: -
CDR3aa: ASSWPGASGGSEQY

len: 12
v_gene: TRBV4-1
abundance: -
CDR3aa: ASSQVNRPHEQY

len: 13
v_gene: TRBV18
abundance: few
CDR3aa: ASFQAGTATEKLF

len: 12
v_gene: TRBV6-1
abundance: -
CDR3aa: ASSEQAYTGELF

len: 12
v_gene: TRBV4-1
abundance: -
CDR3aa: ASSPRDTNEKLF

len: 13
v_gene: TRBV4-2
abundance: -
CDR3aa: ASSPQGRGQETQY

len: 11
v_gene: TRBV2
abundance: -
CDR3aa: ASTREMAYEQY

len: 13
v_gene: TRBV7-9
abundance: -
CDR3aa: ASSQGGVGANVLT

len: 15
v_gene: TRBV4-1
abundance: -
CDR3aa: ASSYRTGGEGPYEQY

len: 11
v_gene: TRBV6-1
abundance: -
CDR3aa: ASSDRDRNEQF

len: 12
v_gene: TRBV9
abundance: -
CDR3aa: ASSVDRGPYEQY

len: 13
v_gene: TRBV29-1
abundance: -
CDR3aa: SARDRDWYQETQY

len: 12
v_gene: TRBV6-5
abundance: once
CDR3aa: ASSRGIGRYEQY

len: 13
v_gene: TRBV2
abundance: -
CDR3aa: ASRRDNTMNTEAF

len: 17
v_gene: TRBV19
abundance: -
CDR3aa: ATLQGAKVSGYSNQPQH

len: 12
v_gene: TRBV2
abundance: -
CDR3aa: ASGPGQGPYEQY

len: 10
v_gene: TRBV6-2/TRBV6-3
abundance: -
CDR3aa: ASSSLRGPQH

len: 13
v_gene: TRBV11-3
abundance: -
CDR3aa: ASSTGTSGRGEQF

len: 12
v_gene: TRBV4-1
abundance: once
CDR3aa: ASSQVGRGNEQF

len: 12
v_gene: TRBV24-1
abundance: -
CDR3aa: ATSDLTANYGYT

len: 15
v_gene: TRBV19
abundance: -
CDR3aa: ASSILVLKGKNQPQH

len: 11
v_gene: TRBV6-5
abundance: -
CDR3aa: ASTQRADYGYT

len: 11
v_gene: TRBV5-4
abundance: -
CDR3aa: ASSIAGAYEQY

len: 13
v_gene: TRBV24-1
abundance: few
CDR3aa: ATSVSQGVTTEAF

len: 12
v_gene: TRBV27
abundance: -
CDR3aa: ASSSLGGRETQY

len: 12
v_gene: TRBV18
abundance: -
CDR3aa: ASSPSREGYGYT

len: 12
v_gene: TRBV3-1/TRBV3-2
abundance: -
CDR3aa: ASSQATEGGPQH

len: 11
v_gene: TRBV11-3
abundance: few
CDR3aa: ASSHSFGLIHF

len: 12
v_gene: TRBV28
abundance: -
CDR3aa: ASRDPDRGYGYT

len: 10
v_gene: TRBV19
abundance: -
CDR3aa: ASSRDNSPLH

len: 18
v_gene: TRBV30
abundance: -
CDR3aa: AWSDERPGLISFSTDTQY

len: 12
v_gene: TRBV6-5
abundance: few
CDR3aa: ASSLQGARNGYT

len: 15
v_gene: TRBV5-1
abundance: -
CDR3aa: ASSLAPGVSSGNTIY

len: 12
v_gene: TRBV5-6
abundance: -
CDR3aa: ASTRRGNIYEQY

len: 13
v_gene: TRBV28
abundance: -
CDR3aa: ASSDDRAGNQPQH

len: 12
v_gene: TRBV11-3
abundance: once
CDR3aa: ASKGGQLNYEQY